A single sample is the source of the 32 T cell receptor beta chains below, sequenced in a study of regulatory T cells in long-lasting Graves disease. Indicated time point: newly diagnosed GD, antithyroid drugs for less than 3 months. From RNA extracted from PBMCs, the TCR library was made. Building the TCR beta libraries relied on iRepertoire HTBI primers, and CDR3 regions underwent Arm-PCR. TCRdb redid the calling of the multiplex PCR reads with MiXCR, one entry per CDR3 protein. There are roughly 420,000 distinct CDR3 sequences in the sample; around 13% occur only once, and approximately 19% lies in the top ten. The sample was also reused in another study, on T cells in Graves' hyperthyroidism and ophthalmopathy.

Specimen: peripheral blood mononuclear cells (PBMCs), collected at new diagnosis, from a patient treated with antithyroid drugs. The source of these receptors is a woman between 45 and 60 years old with Graves disease.

This clonotype was observed a handful of times. The genes are TRBV5-4 and TRBJ2-3; perhaps TRBD2 as D (6 bases). V was trimmed by 4 bases and J by 5 bases, leaving 17 bases between them. Germline values: CDR1 SGHNT, CDR2 YYREEE (reference sequence). The CDR3 runs to 15 residues. This CDR3 reads CASSREIGLKDTQYF. In DNA, the CDR3 is TGTGCCAGCAGCCGGGAGATCGGTCTCAAAGATACGCAGTATTTT.

The J gene is TRBJ2-7, the V gene TRBV18; TRBD2 matches 11 bases. V gave up 5 bases and J gave up 3 bases; unmatched junction bases: 12. This CDR3 region has 17 residues. Germline V lookup: CDR1 KGHSH, CDR2 LQKENI. CDR3 in DNA: TGTGCCAGCTCAAGGCGATCTAGCGGGAGGAGTGGCTACGAGCAGTACTTC. Protein: CASSRRSSGRSGYEQYF.

In its sample, this clonotype was seen many times. The chain links TRBV7-9 to TRBJ1-1; D gene ambiguous. Trimming left V 3 bases short and J 5 bases short, with 22 bases between. Looked up from germline, CDR1 is SEHNR and CDR2 is FQNEAQ (reference sequence). The CDR3 extends over 17 amino acids. DNA of the CDR3: TGTGCCAGCAGCTTGAAAGGGAGACGGCTAAGTGGGACTGAAGCTTTCTTT. Residues: CASSLKGRRLSGTEAFF.

This chain joins TRBV5-5 and TRBJ2-5; TRBD2 aligns across 10 bases. This CDR3 is 18 amino acids long. Unmatched junction bases numbered 22, after V lost 9 bases and J lost 5 bases. CDR1 SGHKS and CDR2 YYEKEE come from the germline V gene (reference sequence). The CDR3 here is CATNRQGASLAGLETQYF. As DNA, the CDR3 is TGTGCCACCAATCGGCAGGGGGCCTCACTAGCGGGATTGGAGACCCAGTACTTC.

This sequence joins TRBV5-1 and TRBJ2-2, with TRBD2 matching 8 bases. The CDR3 contains 15 residues. After removal of 4 bases from V and 5 bases from J, the junction contained 7 bases not matched to a gene. CDR1 is SGHRS, CDR2 YFSETQ, per germline. CDR3 DNA sequence: TGCGCCAGCAGCCCAAGCGGGAGAAGTACCGGGGAGCTGTTTTTT. This encodes CASSPSGRSTGELFF.

Concerning this clonotype: At one end, the junction sequence differs from germline, possibly due to a read error. The chain couples TRBV2 to TRBJ1-1; D is unresolved. The CDR3 is 11 amino acids. CDR1 and CDR2 (germline): SNHLY, FYNNEI. The CDR3 region has the DNA TGTGTCAGCAGGACCGGGAGGGAAGCTTTCTTT. Its translation: CVSRTGREAFF.

Ten or more counts support this clonotype. V and J are TRBV29-1 and TRBJ1-2; possibly TRBD1 for D (5 bases). Germline assignment: CDR1 SQVTM and CDR2 ANQGSEA. Trimming took 2 bases from V and 7 from J, leaving 14 bases between them. The CDR3 loop spans 13 amino acids. The DNA for the CDR3 is TGCAGCGTTGAACCTGGGACGAGGGGTGGCTACACCTTC. As protein: CSVEPGTRGGYTF.

The chain uses TRBV24-1 and TRBJ1-2; D call uncertain. The germline V and J ends were trimmed by 2 bases and 2 bases, with 11 bases remaining between them. This CDR3 contains 15 residues. Germline V CDR1 and CDR2: KGHDR, SFDVKD. CDR3 sequence: CATSDSSDPNYGYTF. CDR3 DNA sequence: TGTGCCACCAGTGATTCCTCAGATCCGAACTATGGCTACACCTTC.

This chain connects TRBV5-4 to TRBJ2-1, with a possible D match to TRBD2 (5 bases). Trimming stripped 0 bases from V and 0 bases from J, with 7 bases between. Germline V gene sequence: CDR1 SGHNT, CDR2 YYREEE (reference sequence). The CDR3 has 15 amino acids. CDR3 sequence reads: CASSLDGNSYNEQFF. Here the CDR3 DNA reads TGTGCCAGCAGCTTGGACGGGAACTCCTACAATGAGCAGTTCTTC.

V is TRBV7-9 and J is TRBJ1-4, with TRBD1 matching over 7 bases. After removal of 4 bases from V and 0 bases from J, the junction contained 5 bases not matched to a gene. Germline V CDR1 and CDR2: SEHNR, FQNEAQ (reference sequence). The CDR3 contains 16 residues. The CDR3, as DNA: TGTGCCAGCAGCTCCCGGACAGGAGCAACTAATGAAAAACTGTTTTTT. Protein product: CASSSRTGATNEKLFF.

This clonotype was observed a handful of times. This rearrangement joins TRBV20-1 to TRBJ2-5; the match to TRBD1 covers 8 bases. V was pared by 3 bases and J by 2 bases, with 5 bases of the junction left unmatched. Germline CDR1 is DFQATT and CDR2 is SNEGSKA (reference sequence). This CDR3 has 14 amino acids. CDR3 sequence: CSASTTGVQETQYF. The CDR3 region has the DNA TGCAGTGCTAGCACGACAGGGGTTCAAGAGACCCAGTACTTC.

The table lists this clonotype with many counts. V gene TRBV30 combines with J gene TRBJ1-2; the D gene is possibly TRBD1 (6 bases). The length of the CDR3 is 13 residues. Germline V lookup: CDR1 GTSNPN, CDR2 SVGIG (reference sequence). V lost 7 bases to trimming and J lost 4 bases, with 16 bases between them. The CDR3 loop reads CASSTQGVYGYTF. The CDR3 region has the DNA TGTGCCTCCTCCACACAGGGTGTCTATGGCTACACCTTC.

This clonotype occurred many times. This chain joins TRBV2 and TRBJ2-6; 9 bases agree with TRBD1. V lost 9 bases and J lost 0; bases outside the gene matches: 9. Germline CDR1 and CDR2: SNHLY and FYNNEI. The CDR3 sequence is 17 residues long. The CDR3 bases are TGTGCCAGTTCATCGGGACAGGGTATCTCTGGGGCCAACGTCCTGACTTTC. It encodes CASSSGQGISGANVLTF.

This clonotype was counted many times. The chain employs TRBV2 and TRBJ1-1; 10 nucleotides align to TRBD1. Germline V gives CDR1 SNHLY, CDR2 FYNNEI. J was trimmed by 0 bases and V by 10 bases; bases with no gene match: 11. The CDR3 loop spans 16 amino acids. Here the CDR3 DNA reads TGTGCCACCAACCGGGACAGGGGTTTTATGAACACTGAAGCTTTCTTT. Amino acid sequence: CATNRDRGFMNTEAFF.

This clonotype was detected many times. The chain links TRBV2 to TRBJ2-3, with TRBD2 matching 8 bases. The CDR3 loop spans 15 amino acids. The V segment lost 6 bases and the J segment 0 bases; nucleotides outside the gene matches: 5. Looked up from germline, CDR1 is SNHLY and CDR2 is FYNNEI. This CDR3 is CASRLTSGSTDTQYF. CDR3 in DNA: TGTGCCAGCAGACTCACTAGCGGAAGCACAGATACGCAGTATTTT.

This clonotype occurred many times. The V call is TRBV28, the J call TRBJ1-5, with D uncertain. V was pared by 3 bases and J by 0 bases, with 0 bases between. The V gene's germline CDR1 is MDHEN and CDR2 SYDVKM. CDR3 length: 12 amino acids. Here the CDR3 reads CASSFSNQPQHF. The CDR3, as DNA: TGTGCCAGCAGTTTTAGCAATCAGCCCCAGCATTTT.

J is TRBJ1-5 and V is TRBV6-2 or TRBV6-3; D is possibly TRBD1 (6 bases). Germline V gives CDR1 MNHEY, CDR2 SVGEGT. The germline V and J ends were trimmed by 2 bases and 7 bases, with 9 bases remaining between them. This CDR3 is 13 amino acids long. The CDR3 DNA reads TGTGCCAGCAGTTACAATACAGGGCAGCCCCAGCATTTT. Residues: CASSYNTGQPQHF.

J is TRBJ2-1 and V is TRBV5-1; TRBD2 aligns across 15 bases. The CDR3 contains 16 residues. Looked up from germline, CDR1 is SGHRS and CDR2 is YFSETQ. V lost 3 bases, J lost 4 bases, and 2 bases stayed unmatched. In DNA, the CDR3 is TGCGCCAGCAGCTGGACTAGCGGGAGGGAATACAATGAGCAGTTCTTC. Amino acids: CASSWTSGREYNEQFF.

The rearrangement uses TRBV11-2 and TRBJ2-3, with 15 bases lining up with TRBD2. Germline V gene lookup returns CDR1 SGHAT and CDR2 FQNNGV. This CDR3 has 17 residues. Losses at the gene ends were 5 bases for V and 2 bases for J; bases not matched to a gene: 5. CDR3 in amino acids: CASSNGLAGGFTDTQYF. The DNA of the CDR3 is TGTGCCAGCAGCAACGGACTAGCGGGAGGGTTCACAGATACGCAGTATTTT.

The chain uses TRBV5-1 and TRBJ2-5; possible D gene TRBD2, 5 bases. V gave up 2 bases and J gave up 4 bases, with 15 bases separating them. The CDR3 loop spans 15 amino acids. CDR1 SGHRS and CDR2 YFSETQ come from the germline V gene. The CDR3 protein is CASSLISASGETQYF. CDR3 nucleotides: TGCGCCAGCAGCTTAATTAGCGCATCAGGAGAGACCCAGTACTTC.

V and J are TRBV12-3 or TRBV12-4 and TRBJ2-3, with 7 nucleotides matching TRBD2. The DNA end lines up better with TRBJ2-1; the J call may be wrong. This CDR3 is built from 13 residues. The CDR3 DNA is TGTGCCAGCAGTTATGGGGGGGGGAATGAGCAGTTCTTC. It encodes CASSYGGGNEQFF.

In its sample, this clonotype was seen many times. The V gene is TRBV28, the J gene TRBJ1-5; D remains ambiguous. V was trimmed by 5 bases and J by 8 bases, leaving 19 bases between them. In germline, CDR1 is MDHEN, CDR2 SYDVKM. The CDR3 length is 15 residues. CDR3 loop: CASSPRTGSLEPQHF. CDR3 DNA: TGTGCCAGCAGTCCCCGGACTGGGAGCTTGGAGCCCCAGCATTTT.

The V gene is TRBV7-9, the J gene TRBJ2-2; either TRBD1 or TRBD2 may fit D (5 bases each). CDR3 size: 15 residues. Trimming took off 5 bases at V and 7 bases at J, with 17 bases between the two ends. Germline V lookup: CDR1 SEHNR, CDR2 FQNEAQ (reference sequence). In DNA, the CDR3 is TGTGCCAGCAGCCAAACGTCGAGGGGAGTCGGGGAGCTGTTTTTT. This codes for CASSQTSRGVGELFF.

This clonotype occurred a few times. The chain employs TRBV24-1 and TRBJ1-2; 9 bases line up with TRBD1. The V gene's germline CDR1 is KGHDR and CDR2 SFDVKD. Losses at the gene ends were 6 bases for V and 8 bases for J; bases not matched to a gene: 6. CDR3 size: 13 residues. The CDR3: CATSSGTGRGYTF. CDR3 in DNA: TGTGCCACCAGTTCCGGGACAGGGAGGGGCTACACCTTC.

This clonotype was detected many times. The chain links TRBV27 to TRBJ1-2; 7 nucleotides align to TRBD1. The CDR3 extends over 14 amino acids. The trim removed 5 bases at V and 8 bases at J, leaving 11 bases unmatched. The germline gives CDR1 MNHEY, CDR2 SMNVEV (reference sequence). The CDR3 reads CASSPSGGGKGYTF. The CDR3, as DNA: TGTGCCAGCAGTCCCTCTGGAGGGGGCAAGGGCTACACCTTC.

About this clonotype: This likely stems from a read error, as it lies one base from a far larger clone. This rearrangement joins TRBV6-1 to TRBJ2-5, with 7 bases aligning to TRBD1. From germline, CDR1 is MNHNS and CDR2 SASEGT. CDR3 length equals 13 residues. CDR3 amino acids: CVSKGGYQETQYF. CDR3 sequence (DNA): TGTGTCAGCAAAGGGGGCTATCAAGAGACCCAGTACTTC.

The chain uses TRBV10-2 and TRBJ2-1, with TRBD2 matching over 7 bases. CDR1 and CDR2 from the germline V gene are WSHSY and SAAADI. The V gene end was trimmed by 11 bases and the J gene end by 6 bases; junction bases not matched to a gene: 13. This CDR3 region has 14 residues. CDR3: CAVRGGGGGNEQFF. The CDR3 DNA reads as TGCGCCGTTCGGGGCGGGGGAGGAGGCAATGAGCAGTTCTTC.

This clonotype was picked up many times. J is TRBJ1-1 and V is TRBV6-5, with D perhaps TRBD1 (6 bases). The CDR3 consists of 14 residues. With 3 bases removed from V and 1 base from J, the gap between germline ends came to 9 bases. CDR1 is MNHEY and CDR2 is SVGAGI in the germline V gene. The CDR3 sequence is CASSYQQGNTEAFF. The CDR3 coding sequence is TGTGCCAGCAGTTATCAACAGGGGAACACTGAAGCTTTCTTT.

This clonotype was recorded many times. The chain links TRBV6-1 to TRBJ2-1, with D perhaps matching TRBD1 (6 bases). CDR1 is MNHNS and CDR2 is SASEGT in the germline V gene. The CDR3 extends over 16 amino acids. V lost 3 bases, J lost 3 bases, and 15 bases lay in between. CDR3: CASSDSRDNYYNEQFF. CDR3 sequence (DNA): TGTGCCAGCAGTGATAGCCGGGACAATTACTACAATGAGCAGTTCTTC.

This clonotype was recorded many times. The chain is built from TRBV5-1 and TRBJ2-7; TRBD2 aligns across 8 bases. The germline gives CDR1 SGHRS, CDR2 YFSETQ. After removal of 4 bases from V and 3 bases from J, the junction contained 9 bases not matched to a gene. This CDR3 is 15 amino acids long. In DNA, the CDR3 is TGCGCCAGCAGCCTCCTCAGCGGGAGTCGCTACGAGCAGTACTTC. Amino acids: CASSLLSGSRYEQYF.

This chain joins TRBV14 and TRBJ1-2, with D unresolved. V lost 4 bases to trimming and J lost 1 base, with 16 bases between them. CDR1 SGHDN and CDR2 FVKESK come from the germline V gene. This CDR3 is built from 16 residues. The CDR3 bases are TGTGCCAGCAGCCCATCCCGACCAGTGATTAACTATGGCTACACCTTC. As protein: CASSPSRPVINYGYTF.

The sample holds many counts of this clonotype. The chain employs TRBV5-1 and TRBJ2-2; tentatively, D is TRBD1 or TRBD2 (6 bases each). Germline V CDR1 and CDR2: SGHRS, YFSETQ. V lost 0 bases and J lost 2, with 11 bases in between. The CDR3 is made up of 16 amino acids. CDR3 sequence (DNA): TGCGCCAGCAGCTTGGCCGCGGGACATAACACCGGGGAGCTGTTTTTT. This codes for CASSLAAGHNTGELFF.